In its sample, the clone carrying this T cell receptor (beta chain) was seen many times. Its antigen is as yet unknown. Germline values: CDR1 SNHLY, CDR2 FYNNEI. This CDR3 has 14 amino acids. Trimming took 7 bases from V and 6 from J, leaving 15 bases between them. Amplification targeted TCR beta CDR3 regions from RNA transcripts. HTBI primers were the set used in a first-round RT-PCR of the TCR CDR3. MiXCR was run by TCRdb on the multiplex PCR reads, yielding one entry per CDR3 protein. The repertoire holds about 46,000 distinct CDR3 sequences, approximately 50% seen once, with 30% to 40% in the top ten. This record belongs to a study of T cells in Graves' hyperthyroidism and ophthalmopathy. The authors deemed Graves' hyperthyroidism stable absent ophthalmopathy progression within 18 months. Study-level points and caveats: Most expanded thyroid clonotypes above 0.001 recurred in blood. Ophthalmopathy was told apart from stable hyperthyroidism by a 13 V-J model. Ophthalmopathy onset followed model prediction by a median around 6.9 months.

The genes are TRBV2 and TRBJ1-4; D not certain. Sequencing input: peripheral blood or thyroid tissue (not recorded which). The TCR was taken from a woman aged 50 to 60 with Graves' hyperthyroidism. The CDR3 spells CASTRHQEDEKLFF. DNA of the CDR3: TGTGCCAGCACCAGACACCAAGAGGATGAAAAACTGTTTTTT. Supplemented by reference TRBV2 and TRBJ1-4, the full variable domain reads EPEVTQTPSHQVTQMGQEVILRCVPISNHLYFYWYRQILGQKVEFLVSFYNNEISEKSEIFDDQFSVERPDGSNFTLKIRSTKLEDSAMYFCASTRHQEDEKLFFGSGTQLSVL.